The clone carrying this TCR beta chain appeared many times. Its specificity is not known. Using two-round multiplex PCR, the authors amplified TCR beta CDR3 from genomic DNA. Specific primers for each TRBV and TRBJ gene were what first-round PCR used. One entry per CDR3 protein results from TCRdb running MiXCR on the multiplex PCR reads. This sample has around 30,000 distinct CDR3 sequences, with roughly 31% found just once. The data are from a study of prognosis after radiotherapy for stage I lung cancer. Study at large: Recruiting of stage I non-small cell lung cancer patients into the study occurred between early 2018 and January 2019. Medical inoperability applied to all of the non-small cell lung cancer patients.

The V gene end was trimmed by 5 bases and the J gene end by 2 bases; junction bases not matched to a gene: 3. CDR3 size: 15 residues. Per the germline V gene, CDR1 is MGHRA and CDR2 is YSYEKL. Study results and caveats: There was no determination made of whether the expanded TCR clones were tumor-specific.

The rearrangement joins TRBV4-1 to TRBJ2-1, with 10 bases lining up with TRBD1. The sequences come from PBMCs, collected before or after stereotactic body radiation therapy (not recorded which). The clonotype was recovered from a donor aged 50 or older with non-small cell lung cancer. The CDR3 region has the DNA TGCGCCAGCAGCGAGGGACAGGGGACCTACAATGAGCAGTTCTTC. Protein sequence: CASSEGQGTYNEQFF.